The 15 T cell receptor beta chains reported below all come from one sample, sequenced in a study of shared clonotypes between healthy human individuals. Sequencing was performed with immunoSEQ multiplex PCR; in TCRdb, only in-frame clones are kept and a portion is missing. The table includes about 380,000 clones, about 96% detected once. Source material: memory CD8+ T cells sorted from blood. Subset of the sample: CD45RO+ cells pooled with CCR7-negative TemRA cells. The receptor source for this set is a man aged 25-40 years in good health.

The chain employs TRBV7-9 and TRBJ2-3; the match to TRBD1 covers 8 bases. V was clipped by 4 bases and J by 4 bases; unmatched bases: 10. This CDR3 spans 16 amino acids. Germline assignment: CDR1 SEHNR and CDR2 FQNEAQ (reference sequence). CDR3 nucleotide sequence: TGTGCCAGCAGCTCCCGCCCGACAGGGGTGGCAGATACGCAGTATTTT. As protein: CASSSRPTGVADTQYF.

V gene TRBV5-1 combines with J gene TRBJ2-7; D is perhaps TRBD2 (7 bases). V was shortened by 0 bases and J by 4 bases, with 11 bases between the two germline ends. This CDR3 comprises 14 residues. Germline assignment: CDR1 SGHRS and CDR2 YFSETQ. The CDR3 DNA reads TGCGCCAGCAGCTTGGCTAAGGGGGGGTACGAGCAGTACTTC. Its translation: CASSLAKGGYEQYF.

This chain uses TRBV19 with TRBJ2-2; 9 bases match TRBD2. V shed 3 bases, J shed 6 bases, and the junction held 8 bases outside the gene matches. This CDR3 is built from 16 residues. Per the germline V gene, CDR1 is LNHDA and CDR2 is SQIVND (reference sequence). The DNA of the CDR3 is TGTGCCAGTAGTATTCGTAGCGGGAGCGGACCCGGGGAGCTGTTTTTT. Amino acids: CASSIRSGSGPGELFF. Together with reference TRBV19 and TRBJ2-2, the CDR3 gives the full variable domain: DGGITQSPKYLFRKEGQNVTLSCEQNLNHDAMYWYRQDPGQGLRLIYYSQIVNDFQKGDIAEGYSVSREKKESFPLTVTSAQKNPTAFYLCASSIRSGSGPGELFFGEGSRLTVL.

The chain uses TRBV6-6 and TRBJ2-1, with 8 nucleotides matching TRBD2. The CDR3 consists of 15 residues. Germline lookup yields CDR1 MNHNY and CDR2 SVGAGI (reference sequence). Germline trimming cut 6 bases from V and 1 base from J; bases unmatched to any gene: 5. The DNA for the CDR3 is TGTGCCAGCAGCAGGACTAGCCCTTCCTACAATGAGCAGTTCTTC. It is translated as CASSRTSPSYNEQFF.

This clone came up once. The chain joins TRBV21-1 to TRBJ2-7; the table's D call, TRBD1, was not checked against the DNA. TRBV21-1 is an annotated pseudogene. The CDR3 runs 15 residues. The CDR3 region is CASSKLETGQYEQYF. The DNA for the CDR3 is TGTGCCAGCAGCAAATTGGAAACAGGGCAATACGAGCAGTACTTC.

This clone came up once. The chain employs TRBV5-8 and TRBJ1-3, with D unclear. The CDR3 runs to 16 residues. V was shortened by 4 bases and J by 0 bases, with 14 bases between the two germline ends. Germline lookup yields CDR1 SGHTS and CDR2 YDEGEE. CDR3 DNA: TGTGCCAGCAGCCCCGTCGGACGCCTCTCTGGAAACACCATATATTTT. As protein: CASSPVGRLSGNTIYF.

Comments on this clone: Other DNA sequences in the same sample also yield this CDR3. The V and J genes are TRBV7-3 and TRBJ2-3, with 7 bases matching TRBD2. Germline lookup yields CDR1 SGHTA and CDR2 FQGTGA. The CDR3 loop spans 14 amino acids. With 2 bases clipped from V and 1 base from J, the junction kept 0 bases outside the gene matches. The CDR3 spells CASSLAGGTDTQYF. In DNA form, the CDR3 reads TGTGCCAGCAGCTTAGCGGGGGGCACAGATACGCAGTATTTT.

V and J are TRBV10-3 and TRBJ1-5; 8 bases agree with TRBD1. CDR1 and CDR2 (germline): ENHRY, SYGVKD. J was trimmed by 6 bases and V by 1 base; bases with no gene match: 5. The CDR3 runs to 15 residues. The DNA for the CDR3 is TGTGCCATCAGTGAGTACGGACAGGGAGGTCAGCCCCAGCATTTT. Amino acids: CAISEYGQGGQPQHF.

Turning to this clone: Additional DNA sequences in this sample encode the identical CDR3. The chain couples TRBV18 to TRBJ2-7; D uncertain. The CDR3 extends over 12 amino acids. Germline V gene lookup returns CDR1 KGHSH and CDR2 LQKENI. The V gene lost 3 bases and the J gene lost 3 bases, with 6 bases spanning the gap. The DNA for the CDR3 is TGTGCCAGCTCACCCACGCTCTACGAGCAGTACTTC. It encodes CASSPTLYEQYF.

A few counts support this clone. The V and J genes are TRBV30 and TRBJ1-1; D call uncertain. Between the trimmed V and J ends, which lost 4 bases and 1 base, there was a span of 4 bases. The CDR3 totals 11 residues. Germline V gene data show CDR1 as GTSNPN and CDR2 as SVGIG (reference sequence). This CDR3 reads CAWMRNTEAFF. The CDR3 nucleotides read TGTGCCTGGATGAGGAACACTGAAGCTTTCTTT.

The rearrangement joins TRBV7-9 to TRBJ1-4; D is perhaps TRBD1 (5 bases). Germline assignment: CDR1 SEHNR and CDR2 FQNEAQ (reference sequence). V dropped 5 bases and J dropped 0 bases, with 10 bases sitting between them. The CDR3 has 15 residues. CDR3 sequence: CASSPGGTTNEKLFF. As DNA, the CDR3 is TGTGCCAGCAGCCCGGGGGGGACAACTAATGAAAAACTGTTTTTT.

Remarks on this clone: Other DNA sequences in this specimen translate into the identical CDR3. CDR3 coding DNA: TGTGCCAGCACCGGAGGGGCGGAGACCCAGTACTTC. Amino acid sequence: CASTGGAETQYF. J is TRBJ2-5 and V is TRBV2; D may be TRBD2 (6 bases). Germline V gene lookup returns CDR1 SNHLY and CDR2 FYNNEI. The V end was cut by 7 bases, the J end by 5 bases, with 11 bases between. This CDR3 spans 12 amino acids.

CDR3 sequence (DNA): TGTGCCAGCAGCCTGGGACAGGGGAGGAATGAGCAGTTCTTC. Its protein product is CASSLGQGRNEQFF. This chain joins TRBV5-4 and TRBJ2-1; 10 bases agree with TRBD1. Germline loops: CDR1 SGHNT, CDR2 YYREEE (reference sequence). V gave up 4 bases and J gave up 7 bases; unmatched junction bases: 5. This CDR3 spans 14 amino acids.

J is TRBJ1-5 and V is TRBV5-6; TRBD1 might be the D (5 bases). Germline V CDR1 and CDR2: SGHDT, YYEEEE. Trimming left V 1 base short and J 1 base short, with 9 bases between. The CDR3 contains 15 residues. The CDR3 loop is CASSLRGWSNQPQHF. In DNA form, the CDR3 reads TGTGCCAGCAGCTTGCGGGGCTGGAGCAATCAGCCCCAGCATTTT.

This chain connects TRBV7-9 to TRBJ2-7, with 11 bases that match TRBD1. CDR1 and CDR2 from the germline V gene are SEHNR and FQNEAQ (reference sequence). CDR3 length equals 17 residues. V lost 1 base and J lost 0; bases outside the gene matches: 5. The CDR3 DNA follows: TGTGCCAGCAGCTTAGGGCTGGGGACAGGGGGCTCCTACGAGCAGTACTTC. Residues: CASSLGLGTGGSYEQYF. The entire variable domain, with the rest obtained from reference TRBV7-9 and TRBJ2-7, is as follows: DTGVSQNPRHKITKRGQNVTFRCDPISEHNRLYWYRQTLGQGPEFLTYFQNEAQLEKSRLLSDRFSAERPKGSFSTLEIQRTEQGDSAMYLCASSLGLGTGGSYEQYFGPGTRLTVT.